This T cell receptor (beta chain) was found in a study of shared clonotypes between healthy human individuals. V shed 5 bases, J shed 0 bases, and the junction held 3 bases outside the gene matches. The germline gives CDR1 SGHTA, CDR2 FQGNSA. The CDR3 is 14 amino acids. Profiled with immunoSEQ multiplex PCR; TCRdb holds only in-frame clones, not every one. This sample yields 2.3 million or so clones, of which approximately 93% are seen a single time; 0.39% belongs to the top ten. This clonotype was obtained from a young man in good health. Some clones in this sample may be carry-over from other donors' samples. The V call is TRBV7-2, the J call TRBJ1-1; 7 bases match TRBD1. Sequencing was carried out using naive CD4+ T cells from PBMCs. Described subset: CD45RA+ positively selected. CDR3 sequence reads: CASSTGQMNTEAFF. CDR3 bases: TGTGCCAGCAGCACGGGACAGATGAACACTGAAGCTTTCTTT.